The present entry profiles one TCR beta chain with its context. Produced via immunoSEQ multiplex PCR; TCRdb's table is partial and in-frame only. The sample contains 70,000 to 80,000 clones, about 86% of which appear only once. These data are taken from a study of radiation and T cells in renal cell carcinoma. The sample's time point: blood 2 weeks post-SBRT. Treatment of the sample: 15 Gy SBRT to primary tumor, nephrectomy 4 weeks later. This CDR3 comprises 13 residues. CDR1 is LNHDA and CDR2 is SQIVND in the germline V gene (reference sequence). With 7 bases removed from V and 0 bases from J, the gap between germline ends came to 9 bases.

The sequence was collected from a woman aged 45-65 years with renal cell carcinoma. This sample comprised blood, obtained from a patient whose treatment included radiotherapy and nephrectomy. This chain links TRBV19 with TRBJ1-1; no clear D gene. The CDR3 nucleotides are TGTGCCAGTAAAATGAGGTTGAACACTGAAGCTTTCTTT. Translated, it gives CASKMRLNTEAFF.